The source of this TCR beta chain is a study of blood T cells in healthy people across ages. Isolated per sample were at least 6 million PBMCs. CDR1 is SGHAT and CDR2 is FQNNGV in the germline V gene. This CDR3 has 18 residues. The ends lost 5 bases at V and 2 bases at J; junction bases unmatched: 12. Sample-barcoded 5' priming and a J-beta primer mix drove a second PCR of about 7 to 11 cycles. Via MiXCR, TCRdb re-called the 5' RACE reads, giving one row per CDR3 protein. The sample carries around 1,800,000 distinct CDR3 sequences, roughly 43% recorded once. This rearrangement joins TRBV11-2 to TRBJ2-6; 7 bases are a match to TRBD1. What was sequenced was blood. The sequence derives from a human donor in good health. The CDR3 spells CASSTDRPMVAGANVLTF. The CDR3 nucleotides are TGTGCCAGCAGCACGGACAGGCCAATGGTTGCTGGGGCCAACGTCCTGACTTTC.